Below, 25 T cell receptor beta chains from the same sample are listed, as sequenced in a study of Ad26.COV2.S vaccination and SARS-CoV-2 variants. Sequencing was performed with immunoSEQ multiplex PCR; in TCRdb, only in-frame clones are kept and a portion is missing. The sample holds fewer than 400,000 clones; over 80% are singletons and the top ten take 2.1%. As to treatment: around 19 received Ad26.COV2.S at low or high dose, single or two shots; several received placebo; per-sample allocation not given. Sampling was done on day 63 after the first vaccine or placebo injection. Source: peripheral blood, taken in a trial of Ad26.COV2.S vaccine versus placebo. Source of these receptors: a person between 18 and 60 years old who received the Ad26.COV2.S COVID-19 vaccine or a placebo.

This rearrangement joins TRBV11-2 to TRBJ1-2; 11 bases agree with TRBD1. This CDR3 spans 14 amino acids. Germline lookup yields CDR1 SGHAT and CDR2 FQNNGV. V was clipped by 5 bases and J by 7 bases; unmatched bases: 6. This CDR3 is CASSMPGQGVGYTF. Written as DNA, the CDR3 is TGTGCCAGCAGCATGCCGGGACAGGGGGTTGGCTACACCTTC.

The gene calls are TRBV5-6 and TRBJ1-1, with D unclear. Germline CDR1 and CDR2: SGHDT and YYEEEE. Between the trimmed V and J ends, which lost 4 bases and 1 base, there was a span of 8 bases. This CDR3 is 13 amino acids long. The CDR3 is CASSIDRNTEAFF. The CDR3, as DNA: TGTGCCAGCAGCATAGACCGGAACACTGAAGCTTTCTTT. Combining the CDR3 with reference TRBV5-6 and TRBJ1-1 gives the whole variable domain DAGVTQSPTHLIKTRGQQVTLRCSPKSGHDTVSWYQQALGQGPQFIFQYYEEEERQRGNFPDRFSGHQFPNYSSELNVNALLLGDSALYLCASSIDRNTEAFFGQGTRLTVV.

The rearrangement uses TRBV3-1 (or the pseudogene TRBV3-2) and TRBJ2-5, with 12 bases that match TRBD2. The CDR3 contains 15 residues. CDR1 and CDR2 from the germline V gene are LGHDT and YNNKEL (reference sequence). The junction had 2 bases not matched to a gene; V was cut back by 1 base and J by 5 bases. Written as DNA, the CDR3 is TGTGCCAGCAGCCAAGCCCTAGCGGGGGGGGAGACCCAGTACTTC. Translating gives CASSQALAGGETQYF.

The chain links TRBV5-1 to TRBJ1-2; D is possibly TRBD1 (6 bases). The CDR3 consists of 13 residues. Germline assignment: CDR1 SGHRS and CDR2 YFSETQ. The V end lost 3 bases, the J end lost 8 bases, and 14 bases lay between the germline ends. In DNA, the CDR3 is TGCGCCAGCAGCTCTGGACAGACGAACGGCTACACCTTC. As protein: CASSSGQTNGYTF.

In its sample, this clone was seen once. V is TRBV6-5 and J is TRBJ2-5; D might be TRBD2 (5 bases). Germline V lookup: CDR1 MNHEY, CDR2 SVGAGI. V was pared by 6 bases and J by 3 bases, with 8 bases between. This CDR3 is built from 12 residues. CDR3 loop: CASRDSKETQYF. CDR3 nucleotides: TGTGCCAGCAGGGACTCAAAAGAGACCCAGTACTTC.

V usage is TRBV10-2 and J usage is TRBJ2-7; 16 bases agree with TRBD2. The CDR3 sequence is 19 residues long. V lost 3 bases and J lost 0; bases outside the gene matches: 8. CDR1 WSHSY and CDR2 SAAADI come from the germline V gene. CDR3 nucleotide sequence: TGCGCCAGCAGTGATTCCGGGACTAGCGGGGGGGGAAGCTCCTACGAGCAGTACTTC. Protein: CASSDSGTSGGGSSYEQYF.

The rearrangement joins TRBV7-9 to TRBJ1-1; D is uncertain. The germline CDR1 and CDR2 sequences are SEHNR and FQNEAQ (reference sequence). V shed 0 bases and J shed 4 bases, with 9 bases lying between them. The CDR3 extends over 14 amino acids. The CDR3 reads CASSLAPETTEAFF. The CDR3 bases are TGTGCCAGCAGCTTAGCGCCAGAAACCACTGAAGCTTTCTTT.

The rearrangement uses TRBV5-1 and TRBJ1-2; TRBD1 might be the D (6 bases). The CDR3 totals 15 residues. Germline values: CDR1 SGHRS, CDR2 YFSETQ. V lost 4 bases and J 5 bases, leaving 18 bases between the germline ends. The CDR3 sequence is CASSREGLRGYGYTF. CDR3 in DNA: TGCGCCAGCAGCCGTGAGGGCCTTAGGGGGTATGGCTACACCTTC.

The rearrangement links TRBV7-2 to TRBJ1-2; no clear D gene. The CDR3 sequence is 15 residues long. With 5 bases removed from V and 3 bases from J, the gap between germline ends came to 16 bases. CDR1 is SGHTA, CDR2 FQGNSA, per germline. CDR3 bases: TGTGCCAGCAGCCCCTCGCGGACGATCCACTATGGCTACACCTTC. Translation: CASSPSRTIHYGYTF.

The CDR3 reads CASSLLTGGVGATGELFF. The CDR3 bases are TGTGCCAGCAGCTTATTAACAGGAGGAGTAGGTGCGACCGGGGAGCTGTTTTTT. This chain connects TRBV7-6 to TRBJ2-2; D assignment may be TRBD1 or TRBD2 (5 bases each). This CDR3 spans 18 amino acids. V lost 2 bases, J lost 5 bases, and 21 bases lay in between. In germline, CDR1 is SGHVS, CDR2 FNYEAQ.

V usage is TRBV4-2 and J usage is TRBJ2-5, with 8 bases identical to TRBD2. V gave up 4 bases and J gave up 4 bases; unmatched junction bases: 14. From germline, CDR1 is LGHNA and CDR2 YNFKEQ. The CDR3 sequence is 17 residues long. CDR3 nucleotides: TGTGCCAGCAGCCGGAGCGGGGGCAGGGAATCGGGAGAGACCCAGTACTTC. Translating it yields CASSRSGGRESGETQYF.

This chain connects TRBV5-4 to TRBJ2-2, with a possible D match to TRBD1 (6 bases). CDR1 SGHNT and CDR2 YYREEE come from the germline V gene (reference sequence). The CDR3 consists of 15 residues. Trimming removed 0 bases from V and 3 bases from J, with 9 bases in between. DNA for the CDR3: TGTGCCAGCAGCTTGGGGGGGCGCGACACCGGGGAGCTGTTTTTT. It yields the protein CASSLGGRDTGELFF.

This clone was seen once. The rearrangement links TRBV4-2 to TRBJ1-5, with D unclear. Germline V CDR1 and CDR2: LGHNA, YNFKEQ. The germline V and J ends were trimmed by 1 base and 7 bases, with 11 bases remaining between them. The CDR3 spans 14 residues. For the CDR3, the DNA is TGTGCCAGCAGCCAAGGAACGAACAGACAGCCCCAGCATTTT. It specifies CASSQGTNRQPQHF.

The gene calls are TRBV28 and TRBJ2-2; a possible D gene is TRBD2 (7 bases). CDR1 is MDHEN and CDR2 is SYDVKM in the germline V gene. The ends were cut back, 4 bases at V and 0 bases at J, with 12 bases in the middle. The CDR3 spans 16 residues. The CDR3 protein is CASSSPGGPNTGELFF. The CDR3 DNA is TGTGCCAGCAGTTCGCCCGGGGGGCCGAACACCGGGGAGCTGTTTTTT.

This clone was seen a handful of times. In the same sample, other DNA sequences code for this CDR3. V and J are TRBV18 and TRBJ1-5; the D is unclear. Trimming pared 2 bases from V and 4 bases from J, leaving 6 bases between. The CDR3 is made up of 13 amino acids. Germline V CDR1 and CDR2: KGHSH, LQKENI. The CDR3 nucleotides are TGTGCCAGCTCACCAGGGCAGAATCAGCCCCAGCATTTT. It specifies CASSPGQNQPQHF.

This chain joins TRBV4-2 and TRBJ1-2; 10 bases map to TRBD1. Trimming removed 0 bases from V and 0 bases from J; junction bases left unmatched: 10. This CDR3 spans 19 amino acids. Germline CDR1 and CDR2: LGHNA and YNFKEQ. The CDR3 spells CASSQERQGALFPNYGYTF. In nucleotides, the CDR3 is TGTGCCAGCAGCCAAGAGAGACAGGGGGCACTTTTTCCTAACTATGGCTACACCTTC.

The rearrangement joins TRBV9 to TRBJ2-7, with 7 bases matching TRBD2. CDR3 length: 15 residues. Germline V gene sequence: CDR1 SGDLS, CDR2 YYNGEE. J was trimmed by 2 bases and V by 0 bases; bases with no gene match: 5. The DNA of the CDR3 is TGTGCCAGCAGCGTAGGGACTAGTCCTACCTACGAGCAGTACTTC. Translated: CASSVGTSPTYEQYF.

The rearrangement uses TRBV5-3 and TRBJ1-6; D may be TRBD1 (5 bases). TRBV5-3 is treated as an ORF (open reading frame) with a function not yet certain. Trimming shortened V by 3 bases and J by 4 bases, and 11 bases separated the two germline ends. The CDR3 totals 15 residues. This chain's CDR3 is CARSWFGHYNSPLHF. CDR3 nucleotide sequence: TGTGCCAGAAGCTGGTTTGGACATTATAATTCACCCCTCCACTTT.

This sequence joins TRBV28 and TRBJ2-3; maybe TRBD1 (5 bases). This CDR3 contains 15 residues. Trimming pared 2 bases from V and 3 bases from J, leaving 12 bases between. Germline assignment: CDR1 MDHEN and CDR2 SYDVKM. The CDR3 reads CASSLLDGATDTQYF. DNA for the CDR3: TGTGCCAGCAGTTTACTGGATGGGGCGACAGATACGCAGTATTTT.

The rearrangement uses TRBV12-5 and TRBJ2-3, with 10 bases aligning to TRBD2. J was trimmed by 2 bases and V by 6 bases; bases with no gene match: 5. The CDR3 totals 15 residues. CDR1 is LGHNT, CDR2 FRNRAP, per germline. The CDR3 DNA sequence: TGTGCTAGTGGCCTTAGCGGGGGGAACACAGATACGCAGTATTTT. Its protein product is CASGLSGGNTDTQYF.

J is TRBJ1-5 and V is TRBV15; D is unclear. Germline assignment: CDR1 LNHNV and CDR2 YYDKDF (reference sequence). V lost 0 bases to trimming and J lost 5 bases, with 11 bases between them. CDR3 length equals 15 residues. Here the CDR3 DNA reads TGTGCCACCAGCAGAGATCGCGAGCCCTATCAGCCCCAGCATTTT. This sequence encodes CATSRDREPYQPQHF.

The chain has TRBV19 and TRBJ1-5; 10 bases fit TRBD1. This CDR3 comprises 13 residues. The germline CDR1 and CDR2 sequences are LNHDA and SQIVND (reference sequence). V shed 6 bases, J shed 7 bases, and the junction held 3 bases outside the gene matches. The CDR3 DNA reads as TGTGCCAGTAGGGACAGGGGGACACAGCCCCAGCATTTT. This codes for CASRDRGTQPQHF.

The rearrangement links TRBV5-1 to TRBJ1-4; D is unclear. This CDR3 is 14 amino acids long. Trimming pared 0 bases from V and 7 bases from J, leaving 10 bases between. The germline V gene encodes CDR1 SGHRS and CDR2 YFSETQ. CDR3 residues: CASSLGLKGEKLFF. As DNA, the CDR3 is TGCGCCAGCAGCTTGGGCCTGAAAGGTGAAAAACTGTTTTTT.

V usage is TRBV19 and J usage is TRBJ1-5; no firm D call. The V and J ends lost 4 bases and 4 bases respectively, with 14 bases between them. The germline V gene encodes CDR1 LNHDA and CDR2 SQIVND (reference sequence). CDR3 length: 15 residues. CDR3 in amino acids: CASSNDWGGNQPQHF. DNA of the CDR3: TGTGCCAGTAGTAACGACTGGGGAGGGAATCAGCCCCAGCATTTT. Full variable domain (rest looked up from reference TRBV19 and TRBJ1-5): DGGITQSPKYLFRKEGQNVTLSCEQNLNHDAMYWYRQDPGQGLRLIYYSQIVNDFQKGDIAEGYSVSREKKESFPLTVTSAQKNPTAFYLCASSNDWGGNQPQHFGDGTRLSIL.

The rearrangement joins TRBV28 to TRBJ2-7; the D gene could be TRBD1 or TRBD2 (5 bases each). The CDR3 totals 17 residues. Germline V CDR1 and CDR2: MDHEN, SYDVKM. The V end was cut by 4 bases, the J end by 6 bases, with 25 bases between. This chain's CDR3 is CASSSEEPGPTTIEQYF. The CDR3 DNA is TGTGCCAGCAGTTCCGAGGAACCGGGACCCACGACTATCGAGCAGTACTTC.